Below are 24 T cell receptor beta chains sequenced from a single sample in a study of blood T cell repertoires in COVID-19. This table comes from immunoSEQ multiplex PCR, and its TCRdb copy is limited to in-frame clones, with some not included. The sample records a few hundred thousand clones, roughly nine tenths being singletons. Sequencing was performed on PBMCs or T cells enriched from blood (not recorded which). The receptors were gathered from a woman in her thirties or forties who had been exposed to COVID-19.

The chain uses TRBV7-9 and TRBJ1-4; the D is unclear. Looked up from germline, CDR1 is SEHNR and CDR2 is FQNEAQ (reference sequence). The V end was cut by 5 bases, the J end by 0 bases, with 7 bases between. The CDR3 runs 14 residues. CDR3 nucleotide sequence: TGTGCCAGCAGCACCCTAGCAACTAATGAAAAACTGTTTTTT. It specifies CASSTLATNEKLFF.

This CDR3 reads CASSLGDRDTYEQYF. The CDR3 region has the DNA TGTGCCAGCAGCTTAGGGGACAGGGATACCTACGAGCAGTACTTC. The J gene is TRBJ2-7, the V gene TRBV11-2, with 9 bases that match TRBD1. Trimming removed 1 base from V and 2 bases from J; junction bases left unmatched: 3. The CDR3 sequence is 15 residues long. CDR1 and CDR2 from the germline V gene are SGHAT and FQNNGV.

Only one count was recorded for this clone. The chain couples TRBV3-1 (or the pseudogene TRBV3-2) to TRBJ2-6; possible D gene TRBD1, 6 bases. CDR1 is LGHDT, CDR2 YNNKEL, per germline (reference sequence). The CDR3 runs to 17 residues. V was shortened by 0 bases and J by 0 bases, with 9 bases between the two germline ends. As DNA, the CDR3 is TGTGCCAGCAGCCAAGAGGACAGTCACTCTGGGGCCAACGTCCTGACTTTC. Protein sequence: CASSQEDSHSGANVLTF.

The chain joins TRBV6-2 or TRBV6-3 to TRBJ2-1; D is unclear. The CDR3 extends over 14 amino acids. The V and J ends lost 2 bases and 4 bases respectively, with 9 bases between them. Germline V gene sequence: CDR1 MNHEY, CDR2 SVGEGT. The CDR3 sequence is CASSYAASYNEQFF. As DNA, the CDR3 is TGTGCCAGCAGTTACGCCGCTAGTTACAATGAGCAGTTCTTC.

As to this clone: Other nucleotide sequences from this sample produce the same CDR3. The CDR3 loop reads CASSQGTVNTEAFF. The CDR3 region has the DNA TGTGCCAGCAGCCAAGGAACGGTGAACACTGAAGCTTTCTTT. V is TRBV3-1 (or the pseudogene TRBV3-2) and J is TRBJ1-1; D is unclear. Germline V CDR1 and CDR2: LGHDT, YNNKEL (reference sequence). Trimming cost V 1 base and J 0 bases, with 6 bases left between them. There are 14 residues in the CDR3.

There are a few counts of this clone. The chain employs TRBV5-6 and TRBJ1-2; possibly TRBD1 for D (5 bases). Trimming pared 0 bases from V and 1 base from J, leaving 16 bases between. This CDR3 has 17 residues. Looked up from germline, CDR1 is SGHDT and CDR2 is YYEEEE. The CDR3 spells CASSLGRRREYNYGYTF. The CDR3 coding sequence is TGTGCCAGCAGCTTGGGCCGGCGCAGGGAATATAACTATGGCTACACCTTC.

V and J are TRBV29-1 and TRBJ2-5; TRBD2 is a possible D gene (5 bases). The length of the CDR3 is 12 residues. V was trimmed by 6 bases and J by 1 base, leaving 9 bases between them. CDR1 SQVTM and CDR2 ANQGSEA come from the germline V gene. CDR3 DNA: TGCAGCGTGCGGGCGGGCCAAGAGACCCAGTACTTC. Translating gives CSVRAGQETQYF.

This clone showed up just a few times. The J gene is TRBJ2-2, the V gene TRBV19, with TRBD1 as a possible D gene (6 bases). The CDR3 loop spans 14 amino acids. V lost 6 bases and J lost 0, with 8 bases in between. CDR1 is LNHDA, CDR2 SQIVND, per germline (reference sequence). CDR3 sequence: CASRGATNTGELFF. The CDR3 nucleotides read TGTGCCAGTAGGGGGGCCACGAACACCGGGGAGCTGTTTTTT.

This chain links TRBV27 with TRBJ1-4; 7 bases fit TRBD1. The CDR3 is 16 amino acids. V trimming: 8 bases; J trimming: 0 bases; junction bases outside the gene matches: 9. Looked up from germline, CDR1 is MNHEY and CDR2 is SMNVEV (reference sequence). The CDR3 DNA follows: TGTGCCAGCGCCGACAGGGTATGGGCAACTAATGAAAAACTGTTTTTT. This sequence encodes CASADRVWATNEKLFF.

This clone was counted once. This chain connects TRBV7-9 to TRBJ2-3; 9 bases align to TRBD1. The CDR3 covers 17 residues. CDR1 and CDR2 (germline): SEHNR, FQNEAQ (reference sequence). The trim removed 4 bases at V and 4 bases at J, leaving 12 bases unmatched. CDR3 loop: CASSSDTGTGISDTQYF. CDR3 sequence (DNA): TGTGCCAGCAGCTCCGACACCGGGACAGGGATTTCAGATACGCAGTATTTT. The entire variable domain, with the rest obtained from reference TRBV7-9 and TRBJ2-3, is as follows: DTGVSQNPRHKITKRGQNVTFRCDPISEHNRLYWYRQTLGQGPEFLTYFQNEAQLEKSRLLSDRFSAERPKGSFSTLEIQRTEQGDSAMYLCASSSDTGTGISDTQYFGPGTRLTVL.

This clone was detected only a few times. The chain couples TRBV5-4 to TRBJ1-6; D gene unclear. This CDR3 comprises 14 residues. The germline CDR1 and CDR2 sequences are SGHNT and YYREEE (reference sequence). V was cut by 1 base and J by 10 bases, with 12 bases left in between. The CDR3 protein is CASSLPGRESPLHF. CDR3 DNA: TGTGCCAGCAGCTTGCCCGGGAGGGAATCACCCCTCCACTTT.

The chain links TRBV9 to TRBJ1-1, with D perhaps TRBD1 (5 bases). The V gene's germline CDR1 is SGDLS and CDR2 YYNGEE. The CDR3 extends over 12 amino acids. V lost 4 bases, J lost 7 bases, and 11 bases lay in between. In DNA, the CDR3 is TGTGCCAGCAGCCGCCTGGGGGGTGAAGCTTTCTTT. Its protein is CASSRLGGEAFF. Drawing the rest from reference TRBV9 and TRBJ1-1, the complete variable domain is DSGVTQTPKHLITATGQRVTLRCSPRSGDLSVYWYQQSLDQGLQFLIQYYNGEERAKGNILERFSAQQFPDLHSELNLSSLELGDSALYFCASSRLGGEAFFGQGTRLTVV.

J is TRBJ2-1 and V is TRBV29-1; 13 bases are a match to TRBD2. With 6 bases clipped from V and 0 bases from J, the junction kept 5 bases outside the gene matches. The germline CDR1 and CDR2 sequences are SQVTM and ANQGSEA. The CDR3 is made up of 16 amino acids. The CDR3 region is CSVQGLAGSSYNEQFF. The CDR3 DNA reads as TGCAGCGTACAGGGACTAGCGGGGAGCTCCTACAATGAGCAGTTCTTC.

The CDR3 DNA is TGTGCCAGTAGTATACTAGGTAGCAATCAGCCCCAGCATTTT. Encoded protein: CASSILGSNQPQHF. The V gene is TRBV19, the J gene TRBJ1-5; D uncertain. With 2 bases removed from V and 0 bases from J, the gap between germline ends came to 5 bases. Germline CDR1 and CDR2: LNHDA and SQIVND (reference sequence). This CDR3 spans 14 amino acids.

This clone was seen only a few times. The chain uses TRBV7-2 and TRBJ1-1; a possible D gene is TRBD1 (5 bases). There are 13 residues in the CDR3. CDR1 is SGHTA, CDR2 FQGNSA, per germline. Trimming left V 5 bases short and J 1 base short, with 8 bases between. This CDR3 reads CASSNTGNTEAFF. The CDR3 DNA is TGTGCCAGCAGCAACACAGGGAACACTGAAGCTTTCTTT.

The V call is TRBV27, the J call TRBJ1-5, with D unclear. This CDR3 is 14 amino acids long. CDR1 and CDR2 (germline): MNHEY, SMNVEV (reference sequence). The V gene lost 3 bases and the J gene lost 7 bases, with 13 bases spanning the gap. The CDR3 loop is CASSFMRVGQPQHF. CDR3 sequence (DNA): TGTGCCAGCAGTTTCATGAGGGTTGGACAGCCCCAGCATTTT.

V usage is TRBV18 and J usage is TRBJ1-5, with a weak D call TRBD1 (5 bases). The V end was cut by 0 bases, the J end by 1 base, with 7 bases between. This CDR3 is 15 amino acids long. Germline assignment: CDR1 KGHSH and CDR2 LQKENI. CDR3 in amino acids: CASSPPGVSNQPQHF. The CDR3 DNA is TGTGCCAGCTCACCACCAGGGGTGAGCAATCAGCCCCAGCATTTT.

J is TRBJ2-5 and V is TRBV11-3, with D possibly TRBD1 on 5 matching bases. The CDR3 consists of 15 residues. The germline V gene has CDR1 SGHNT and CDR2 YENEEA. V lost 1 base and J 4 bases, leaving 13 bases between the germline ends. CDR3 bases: TGTGCCAGCAGCTTAGGAAGGGGATGGGGAGAGACCCAGTACTTC. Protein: CASSLGRGWGETQYF.

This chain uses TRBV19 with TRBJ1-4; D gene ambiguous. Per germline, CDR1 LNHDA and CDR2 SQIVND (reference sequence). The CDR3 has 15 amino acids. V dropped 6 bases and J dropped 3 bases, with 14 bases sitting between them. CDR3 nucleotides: TGTGCCAGTAGCACATCTCCCACGTCTAATGAAAAACTGTTTTTT. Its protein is CASSTSPTSNEKLFF. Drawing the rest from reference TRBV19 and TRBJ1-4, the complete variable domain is DGGITQSPKYLFRKEGQNVTLSCEQNLNHDAMYWYRQDPGQGLRLIYYSQIVNDFQKGDIAEGYSVSREKKESFPLTVTSAQKNPTAFYLCASSTSPTSNEKLFFGSGTQLSVL.

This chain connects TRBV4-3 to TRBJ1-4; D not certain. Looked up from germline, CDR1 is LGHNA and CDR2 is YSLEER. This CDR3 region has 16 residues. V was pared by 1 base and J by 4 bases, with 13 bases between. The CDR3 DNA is TGCGCCAGCAGCCAAGGGTCGCTCGGAGGTAATGAAAAACTGTTTTTT. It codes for CASSQGSLGGNEKLFF.

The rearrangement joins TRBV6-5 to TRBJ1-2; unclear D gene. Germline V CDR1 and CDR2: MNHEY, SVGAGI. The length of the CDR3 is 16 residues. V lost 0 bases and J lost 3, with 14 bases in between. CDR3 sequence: CASSYSKRGFYYGYTF. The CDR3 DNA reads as TGTGCCAGCAGTTACTCGAAACGGGGTTTCTACTATGGCTACACCTTC.

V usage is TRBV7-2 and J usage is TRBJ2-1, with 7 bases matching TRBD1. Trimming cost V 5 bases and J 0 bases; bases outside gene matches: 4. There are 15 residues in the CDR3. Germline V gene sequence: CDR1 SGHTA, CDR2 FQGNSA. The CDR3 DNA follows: TGTGCCAGCAGCAAAGGGGACAGCTCCTACAATGAGCAGTTCTTC. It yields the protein CASSKGDSSYNEQFF.

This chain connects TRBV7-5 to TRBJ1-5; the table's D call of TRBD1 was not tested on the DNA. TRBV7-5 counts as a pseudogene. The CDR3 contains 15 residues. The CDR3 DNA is TGTGTCAGAAGCTTGGCGTCAGGGGGCCCTCAGCCCCAGCATTTT. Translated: CVRSLASGGPQPQHF.

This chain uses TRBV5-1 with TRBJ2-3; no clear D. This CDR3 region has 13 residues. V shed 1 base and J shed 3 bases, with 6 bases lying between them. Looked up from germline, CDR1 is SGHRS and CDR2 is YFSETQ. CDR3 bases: TGCGCCAGCAGCTTGCAGATAACAGATACGCAGTATTTT. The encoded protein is CASSLQITDTQYF.